This TCR beta chain was identified during a study of shared clonotypes between healthy human individuals. Terminally differentiated effector memory CD45RA+ cells were excluded from the naive CD8 cells, which were CD45RO-negative and positively selected for CCR7. Sequencing used immunoSEQ multiplex PCR; TCRdb keeps in-frame clones, though not all of them. The data hold about 2.1 million clones, with roughly 93% observed a single time. Regarding this clone: The antigen is unknown.

General study points: With a few donors compared, about 5% of naive CD4 clonotypes were shared.

The CDR3 runs 14 residues. V lost 5 bases, J lost 0 bases, and 10 bases lay in between. Per germline, CDR1 SEHNR and CDR2 FQNEAQ (reference sequence). The sequenced material came from naive CD8+ T cells from PBMCs. V gene TRBV7-9 combines with J gene TRBJ2-5; D remains unclear. The TCR was taken from a man aged 18 to 35 in good health. Some clones in this sample may be carry-over from other donors' samples. In DNA, the CDR3 is TGTGCCAGCAGCGAGTTCCTGAACCAAGAGACCCAGTACTTC. It yields the protein CASSEFLNQETQYF.